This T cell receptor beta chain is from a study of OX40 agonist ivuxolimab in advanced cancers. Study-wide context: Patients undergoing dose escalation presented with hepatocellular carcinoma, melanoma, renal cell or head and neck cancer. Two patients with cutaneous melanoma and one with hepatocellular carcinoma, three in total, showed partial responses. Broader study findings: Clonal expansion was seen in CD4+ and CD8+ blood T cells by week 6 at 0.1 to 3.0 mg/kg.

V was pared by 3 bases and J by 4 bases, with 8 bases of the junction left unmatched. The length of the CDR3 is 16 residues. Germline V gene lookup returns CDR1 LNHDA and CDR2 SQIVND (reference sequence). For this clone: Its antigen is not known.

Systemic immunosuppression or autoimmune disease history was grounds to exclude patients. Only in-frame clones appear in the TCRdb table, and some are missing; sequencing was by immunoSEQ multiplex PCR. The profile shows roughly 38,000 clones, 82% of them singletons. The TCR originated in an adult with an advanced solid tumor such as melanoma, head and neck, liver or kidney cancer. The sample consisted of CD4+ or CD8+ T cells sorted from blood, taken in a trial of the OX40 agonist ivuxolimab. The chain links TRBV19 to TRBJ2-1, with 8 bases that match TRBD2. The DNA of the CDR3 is TGTGCCAGTAGTATCTCGGAGAGCGGGGGATACAATGAGCAGTTCTTC. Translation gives CASSISESGGYNEQFF.